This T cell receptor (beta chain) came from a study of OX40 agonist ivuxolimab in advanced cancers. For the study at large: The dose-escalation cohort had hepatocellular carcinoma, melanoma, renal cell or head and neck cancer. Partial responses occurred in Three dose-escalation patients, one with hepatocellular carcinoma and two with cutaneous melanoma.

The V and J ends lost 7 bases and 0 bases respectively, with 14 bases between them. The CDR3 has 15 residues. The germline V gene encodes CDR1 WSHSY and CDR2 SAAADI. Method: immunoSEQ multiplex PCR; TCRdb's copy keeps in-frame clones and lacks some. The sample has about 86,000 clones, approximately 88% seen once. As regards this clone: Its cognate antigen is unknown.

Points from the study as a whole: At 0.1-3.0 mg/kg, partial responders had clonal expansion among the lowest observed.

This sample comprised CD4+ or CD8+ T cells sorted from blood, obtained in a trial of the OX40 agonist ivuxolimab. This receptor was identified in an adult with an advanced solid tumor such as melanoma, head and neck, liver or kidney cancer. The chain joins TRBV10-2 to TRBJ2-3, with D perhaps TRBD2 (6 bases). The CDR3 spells CASNDAGSSTDTQYF. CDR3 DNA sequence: TGCGCCAGCAACGACGCGGGGTCTAGCACAGATACGCAGTATTTT.